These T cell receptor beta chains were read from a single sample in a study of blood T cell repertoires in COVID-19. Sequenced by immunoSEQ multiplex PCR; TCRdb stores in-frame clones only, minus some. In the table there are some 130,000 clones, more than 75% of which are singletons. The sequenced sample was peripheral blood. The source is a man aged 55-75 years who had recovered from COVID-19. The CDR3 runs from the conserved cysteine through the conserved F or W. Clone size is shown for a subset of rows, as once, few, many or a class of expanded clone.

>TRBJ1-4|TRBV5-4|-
CASSPGTGVQNEKLFF
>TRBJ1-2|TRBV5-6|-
CASTVQGGVGGYTF
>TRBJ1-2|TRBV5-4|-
CASSLDRGLVYGYTF
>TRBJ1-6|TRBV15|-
CATSRERTTYSPLHF
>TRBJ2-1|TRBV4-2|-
CASSPIASFNEQFF
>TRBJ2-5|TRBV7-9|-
CASRLAGQQQETQYF
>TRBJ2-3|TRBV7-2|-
CASSSKASRTDTQYF
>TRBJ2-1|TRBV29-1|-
CSVVGGLAGGTGDSYNEQFF
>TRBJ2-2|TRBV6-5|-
CASARQRGSTGELFF
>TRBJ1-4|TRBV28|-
CASSLPRQGNEKLFF
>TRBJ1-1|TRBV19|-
CASSPTTGLNTEAFF
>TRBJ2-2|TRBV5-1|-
CASSLTSGGAERTGELFF
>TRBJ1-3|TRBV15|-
CATSRDAALISGNTIYF
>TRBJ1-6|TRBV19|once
CASTFGENSPLHF
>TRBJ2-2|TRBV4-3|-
CASRKQGNTGELFF
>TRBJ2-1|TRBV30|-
CAWRELAGGIFF
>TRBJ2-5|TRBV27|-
CASTTGGRETQYF
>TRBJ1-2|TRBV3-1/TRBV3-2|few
CASSPPGTGGANYGYTF
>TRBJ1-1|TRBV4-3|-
CASSPNAVNTEAFF
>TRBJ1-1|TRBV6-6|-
CASSPGEGRTEAFF
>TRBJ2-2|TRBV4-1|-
CASSQDPSGIRGPGELFF
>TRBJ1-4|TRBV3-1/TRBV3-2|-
CASSPPARGVYHEKLFF
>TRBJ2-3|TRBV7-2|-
CASSSLSSTDTQYF
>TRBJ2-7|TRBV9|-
CASSPEVGGCRF
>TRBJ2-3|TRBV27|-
CASSFLAGGDTDTQYF
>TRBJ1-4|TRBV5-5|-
CASRRTGGNEKLFF
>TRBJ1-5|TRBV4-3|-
CASSQNRDQPQHF
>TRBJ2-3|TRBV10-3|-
CAISERGTSGSTDTQYF
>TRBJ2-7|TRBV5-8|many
CASSLGTVYEQYF
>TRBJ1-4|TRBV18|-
CASSPPKFGTGYNEKLFF
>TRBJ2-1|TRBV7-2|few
CASSYTSGGAYNEQFF
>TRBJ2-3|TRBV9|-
CASSERTNTDTQYF
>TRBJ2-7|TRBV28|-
CASSFFAGSYEQYF
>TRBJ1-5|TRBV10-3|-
CATTAGTGDGQPQHF
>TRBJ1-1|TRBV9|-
CASSVFPGNTEAFF
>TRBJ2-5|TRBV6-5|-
CASIGSQETQYF
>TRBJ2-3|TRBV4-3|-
CASSQMGGPFSTDTQYF
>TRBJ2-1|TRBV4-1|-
CASSQGLAGELSEQFF
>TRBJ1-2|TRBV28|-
CASSSTGGSGYTF
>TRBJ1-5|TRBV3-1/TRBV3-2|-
CASSRGTDSNQPQHF
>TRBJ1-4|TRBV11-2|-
CASSIGPRGDEKLFF